This T cell receptor beta chain was profiled in a study of vaccination effects on CD4 cells after COVID-19. ViraFEST assay sequencing came after antigen-specific CD4+ T cells were expanded with viral peptide pools. When roughly eleven days of culture had elapsed, CD4+ T cells were isolated. Vaccine recipients had no previous SARS-CoV-2 infection; their nucleocapsid antibodies were negative. Data came from immunoSEQ multiplex PCR; TCRdb stores just in-frame clones and leaves some out. The profile covers 40,000 to 50,000 clones, with more than 65% appearing a single time and 2.5% to 3% taken by the ten largest. A note on this clone: Its antigen is not known.

The junction had 6 bases not matched to a gene; V was cut back by 6 bases and J by 4 bases. This CDR3 has 15 residues. Germline CDR1 reads SNHLY; CDR2 reads FYNNEI. The specimen was CD4+ T cells from PBMCs cultured with HCoV-NL63 spike peptides, collected before COVID-19 vaccination. The V call is TRBV2, the J call TRBJ2-5; 12 positions agree with TRBD1. The sequence derives from a human donor who received a COVID-19 vaccine. CDR3 sequence: CASRGDRGPSETQYF. CDR3 coding DNA: TGTGCCAGCAGGGGGGACAGGGGGCCGTCAGAGACCCAGTACTTC.